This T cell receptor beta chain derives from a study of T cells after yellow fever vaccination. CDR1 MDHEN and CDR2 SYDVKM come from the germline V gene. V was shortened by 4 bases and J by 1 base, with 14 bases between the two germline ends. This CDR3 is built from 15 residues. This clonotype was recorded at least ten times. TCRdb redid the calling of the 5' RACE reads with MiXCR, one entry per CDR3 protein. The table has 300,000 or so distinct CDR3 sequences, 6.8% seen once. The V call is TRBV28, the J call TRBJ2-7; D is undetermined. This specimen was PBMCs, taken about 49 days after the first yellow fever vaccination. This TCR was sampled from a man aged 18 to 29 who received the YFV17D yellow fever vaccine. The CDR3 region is CASSWGGSLSYEQYV. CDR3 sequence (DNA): TGTGCCAGCAGTTGGGGTGGCAGCCTGTCCTACGAGCAGTACGTC.